This T cell receptor (beta chain) is drawn from a study of blood T cells in healthy people across ages. Then a second PCR, running about 6 to 12 cycles, was carried out with a sample-barcoded 5' primer and a J-beta primer mix. Each CDR3 protein gets one entry after TCRdb re-called the 5' RACE reads with MiXCR. The sample holds 600,000 to 1,000,000 distinct CDR3 sequences; nearly 60% are singletons and the top ten take about 20%. Per sample, a minimum of 7 million PBMCs were isolated. Per sample, at least 5 micrograms of total RNA were extracted. Germline V lookup: CDR1 SGHRS, CDR2 YFSETQ. The CDR3 is 14 residues long. The germline V and J ends were trimmed by 1 base and 6 bases, with 13 bases remaining between them.

Sequenced sample: blood. The chain has TRBV5-1 and TRBJ2-5; D possibly uses TRBD1 or TRBD2 (6 bases each). The receptor's source is a man aged 25 to 40 in good health. CDR3 DNA sequence: TGCGCCAGCAGCTTGAACAGGGAGGTAAAGACCCAGTACTTC. It is translated as CASSLNREVKTQYF.